The source of this T cell receptor (beta chain) is a study of blood T cell repertoires in COVID-19. Across the whole study: From T cells, B-cell-depleted T cells, or PBMCs came the material, which was cDNA or gDNA.

CDR1 and CDR2 from the germline V gene are SGDLS and YYNGEE. The CDR3 spans 17 residues. V was clipped by 2 bases and J by 7 bases; unmatched bases: 16. In the source study's methods: Amplified reference gene primers provided the basis for estimating nucleated cell counts. Profiled with immunoSEQ multiplex PCR; TCRdb holds only in-frame clones, not every one. V, J and clone size are taken as reported in that table, and D and trimming were inferred from the DNA itself. The sample lists roughly 44,000 clones, approximately 90% occurring once. The TCR sequence derives from an elderly man with acute or convalescent COVID-19. The chain uses TRBV9 and TRBJ1-2; TRBD1 agrees at 8 bases. Sequenced sample: peripheral blood. The CDR3 sequence: CASSVSFLVGQGSGYTF. In DNA form, the CDR3 reads TGTGCCAGCAGCGTTTCGTTTCTAGTCGGACAGGGTTCTGGCTACACCTTC.